This is a list of T cell receptor beta chains from one sample in a study of technical replicates of blood from a handful of donors. The repertoire was sequenced with immunoSEQ multiplex PCR; TCRdb's copy has only in-frame clones and lacks some. Here the sample spans some 77,000 clones, roughly 96% being singletons. What was sequenced was T cells isolated from PBMCs. The receptors here all came from a human donor in good health. Both conserved end residues are part of each CDR3. D genes are given only for firm matches. The size of a clone is reported for some rows only, either as once, few or many, or as a class for expanded clones.

v_call	d_call	j_call	clone_size	cdr3_aa	cdr3_nt
TRBV19	-	TRBJ2-7	-	CASSPSRGSEEQYF	TGTGCCAGTAGTCCATCCCGGGGGTCGGAAGAGCAGTACTTC
TRBV5-6	TRBD1	TRBJ2-5	-	CASSLTGGETQYF	TGTGCCAGCAGCTTGACAGGGGGCGAGACCCAGTACTTC
TRBV4-1	-	TRBJ2-4	-	CASSQDPGEDIQYF	TGCGCCAGCAGCCAAGATCCTGGGGAGGACATTCAGTACTTC
TRBV19	-	TRBJ1-1	-	CASSIGAGVGNTEAFF	TGTGCCAGTAGTATAGGGGCAGGGGTAGGGAACACTGAAGCTTTCTTT
TRBV27	TRBD1	TRBJ2-7	-	CASAGTGPYEQYF	TGTGCCAGTGCCGGGACAGGGCCCTACGAGCAGTACTTC
TRBV20-1	-	TRBJ2-5	-	CSAGQQETQYF	TGCAGTGCCGGACAGCAAGAGACCCAGTACTTC
TRBV30	-	TRBJ1-2	-	CASRGFGYTF	TGTGCCTCTAGGGGGTTCGGCTACACCTTC
TRBV19	TRBD1	TRBJ1-5	few	CASLHGQGARQPQHF	TGTGCCAGTCTTCACGGACAGGGGGCTCGTCAGCCCCAGCATTTT
TRBV19	TRBD1	TRBJ1-5	-	CASSTPSTGGDQPQHF	TGTGCCAGTAGTACGCCCTCGACAGGGGGGGATCAGCCCCAGCATTTT
TRBV7-7	-	TRBJ2-1	-	CASSSDEGVAEQFF	TGTGCCAGCAGCTCGGATGAGGGAGTGGCTGAGCAGTTCTTC
TRBV9	TRBD1	TRBJ2-3	-	CASSVRITGGEHTDTQYF	TGTGCCAGCAGCGTTCGAATAACAGGGGGAGAGCACACAGATACGCAGTATTTT
TRBV9	-	TRBJ2-1	-	CASSAGVNNEQFF	TGTGCCAGCAGCGCCGGGGTTAACAATGAGCAGTTCTTC
TRBV30	-	TRBJ2-3	once	CAWKLGPEGTQYF	TGTGCCTGGAAACTAGGGCCTGAAGGGACGCAGTATTTT
TRBV7-3	-	TRBJ2-2	once	CASSLSGNTGELFF	TGTGCCAGCAGCTTGTCGGGAAACACCGGGGAGCTGTTTTTT
TRBV4-3	-	TRBJ2-3	-	CASSLTSGPGRTDTQYF	TGCGCCAGCAGCCTAACGAGCGGCCCAGGTCGTACAGATACGCAGTATTTT
TRBV7-3	TRBD2	TRBJ2-1	-	CASSYSPGLAGGPVSTYNEQFF	TGTGCCAGCAGCTATTCCCCGGGACTAGCGGGAGGGCCGGTATCAACCTACAATGAGCAGTTCTTC
TRBV18	TRBD2	TRBJ2-3	few	CASSLLAGGTDTQYF	TGTGCCAGCTCACTTCTAGCGGGAGGTACAGATACGCAGTATTTT
TRBV15	-	TRBJ2-7	once	CATSREGQGAYEQYF	TGTGCCACCAGCAGAGAGGGACAAGGGGCCTACGAGCAGTACTTC
TRBV6-1	TRBD1	TRBJ1-2	-	CASSSPGQFYGYTF	TGTGCCAGCAGTTCTCCGGGACAGTTCTATGGCTACACCTTC
TRBV6-1	TRBD2	TRBJ2-1	-	CAGGGEQFF	TGTGCCGGGGGGGGTGAGCAGTTCTTC
TRBV27	-	TRBJ1-4	-	CASSFQGQEEKLFF	TGTGCCAGCAGTTTTCAGGGGCAAGAGGAAAAACTGTTTTTT
TRBV9	-	TRBJ1-1	once	CASSAAGGNTEAFF	TGTGCCAGCAGCGCCGCGGGCGGGAACACTGAAGCTTTCTTT
TRBV14	-	TRBJ2-7	once	CASSQAPATYEQYF	TGTGCCAGCAGCCAAGCACCCGCTACCTACGAGCAGTACTTC
TRBV6-5	-	TRBJ1-3	-	CASSYGGLSSGNTIYF	TGTGCCAGCAGTTACGGGGGCCTAAGCTCTGGAAACACCATATATTTT
TRBV27	TRBD1	TRBJ1-2	-	CASSPGDSKGYTF	TGTGCCAGCAGTCCTGGGGACAGTAAGGGCTACACCTTC
TRBV7-2	-	TRBJ1-3	once	CASSFNRISGNTIYF	TGTGCCAGCAGCTTTAACAGAATCTCTGGAAACACCATATATTTT
TRBV25-1	-	TRBJ2-2	-	CASSDGQRESGELFF	TGTGCCAGCAGTGATGGACAAAGGGAATCCGGGGAGCTGTTTTTT
TRBV5-1	-	TRBJ1-1	-	CASSFGMAPTEAFF	TGCGCCAGCAGTTTCGGGATGGCGCCCACTGAAGCTTTCTTT
TRBV27	-	TRBJ2-1	-	CASSLFLPAGLYNEQFF	TGTGCCAGCAGTTTATTCCTCCCAGCGGGCCTTTACAATGAGCAGTTCTTC
TRBV30	TRBD1	TRBJ2-7	once	CAWSATGANEQYF	TGTGCCTGGAGCGCGACAGGGGCCAACGAGCAGTACTTC
TRBV27	TRBD1	TRBJ2-7	-	CASSRGYEQYF	TGTGCCAGCAGCAGGGGGTACGAGCAGTACTTC
TRBV4-1	-	TRBJ2-1	-	CASRHRDEQFF	TGCGCCAGCAGACACAGGGATGAGCAGTTCTTC
TRBV7-2	-	TRBJ2-2	-	CASSYLTGELFF	TGTGCCAGCAGTTATCTCACCGGGGAGCTGTTTTTT
TRBV7-7	-	TRBJ2-5	-	CASSLDRGLETQYF	TGTGCTAGCAGCTTAGATAGGGGGTTAGAGACCCAGTACTTC
TRBV28	-	TRBJ1-1	-	CASSDDSSHTEAFF	TGTGCCAGCAGTGATGACAGCTCTCACACTGAAGCTTTCTTT